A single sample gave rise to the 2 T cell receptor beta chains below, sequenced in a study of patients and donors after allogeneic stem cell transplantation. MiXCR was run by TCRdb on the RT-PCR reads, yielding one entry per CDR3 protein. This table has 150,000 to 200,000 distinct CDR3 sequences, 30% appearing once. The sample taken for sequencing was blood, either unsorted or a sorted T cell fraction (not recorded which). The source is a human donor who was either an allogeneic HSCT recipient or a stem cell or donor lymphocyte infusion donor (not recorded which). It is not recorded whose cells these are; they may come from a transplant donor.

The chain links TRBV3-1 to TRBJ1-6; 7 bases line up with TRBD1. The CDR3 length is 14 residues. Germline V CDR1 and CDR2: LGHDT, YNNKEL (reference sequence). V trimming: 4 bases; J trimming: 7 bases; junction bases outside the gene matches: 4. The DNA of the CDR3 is TGTGCCAGCAGCCGACAGGGTGTAAATTCACCCCTCCACTTT. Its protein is CASSRQGVNSPLHF.

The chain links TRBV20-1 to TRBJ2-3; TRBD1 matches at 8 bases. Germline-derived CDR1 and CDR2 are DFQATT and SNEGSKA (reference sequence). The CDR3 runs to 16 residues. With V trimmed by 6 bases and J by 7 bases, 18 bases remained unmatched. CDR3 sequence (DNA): TGCAGTGCCCTAAAGGTGCAGGGGGCAATCGTAAATACGCAGTATTTT. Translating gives CSALKVQGAIVNTQYF.